This TCR beta chain was recovered during a study of monozygotic twins with inflammatory bowel disease. TCRdb reprocessed the 5' RACE reads and stores each CDR3 protein as one record, lacking DNA. The sample table sets out about 380,000 distinct CDR3 sequences. CDR3 length: 16 residues. Germline V gene sequence: CDR1 LGHDT, CDR2 YNNKEL (reference sequence). This TCR came from a human donor with ulcerative colitis or Crohn's disease, or a healthy co-twin of an affected twin (not recorded which). The sequenced sample was blood. The chain is built from TRBV3-1 and TRBJ1-2; TCRdb designates TRBD1, a call that cannot be tested without DNA. The CDR3 is CASSQVPPGTTYGYTF.